A selection of T cell receptor beta chains follows, all from one sample in a study of cytomegalovirus exposure and HLA in healthy donors. Produced via immunoSEQ multiplex PCR; TCRdb's table is partial and in-frame only. There are approximately 160,000 clones in the sample; roughly 79% occur only once, and about 0.62% lies in the top ten. The sequencing sample was made of PBMCs. The receptors come from a male donor in good health and CMV-seronegative. CDR3s include the opening cysteine and the closing phenylalanine or tryptophan. The D gene is left open where the match is weak. Clone size is stated in some rows and not others, as once, few, many or a class when expanded.

d_call: NA
j_call: TRBJ1-5
v_call: TRBV19
clone_size: NA
cdr3_nt: TGTGCCAGTAAGGGGTCGGGCAATCAGCCCCAGCATTTT
cdr3_aa: CASKGSGNQPQHF

d_call: NA
j_call: TRBJ1-1
v_call: TRBV20-1
clone_size: few
cdr3_nt: TGCAGTGCTAGCCAGAACACTGAAGCTTTCTTT
cdr3_aa: CSASQNTEAFF

d_call: TRBD1
j_call: TRBJ1-2
v_call: TRBV11-2
clone_size: NA
cdr3_nt: TGTGCCAGCAGCTTGGACCGGGACAGGGGGCACGGCTACACCTTC
cdr3_aa: CASSLDRDRGHGYTF

d_call: NA
j_call: TRBJ1-1
v_call: TRBV7-9
clone_size: NA
cdr3_nt: TGTTCCAGCAGCTTATCAGGGGTTACTGAAGCTTTCTTT
cdr3_aa: CSSSLSGVTEAFF

d_call: NA
j_call: TRBJ1-4
v_call: TRBV29-1
clone_size: NA
cdr3_nt: TGCAGCGTTGAAGAATTGCACGGGGATGAAAAACTGTTTTTT
cdr3_aa: CSVEELHGDEKLFF

d_call: NA
j_call: TRBJ2-1
v_call: TRBV7-9
clone_size: NA
cdr3_nt: TGTGCCAGCAGCTCCCCACTCGGCGGGGTCTCCTACAATGAGCAGTTCTTC
cdr3_aa: CASSSPLGGVSYNEQFF

d_call: NA
j_call: TRBJ2-1
v_call: TRBV7-3
clone_size: NA
cdr3_nt: TGTGCCAGCAGCCCGCTAAGCTCCTACAATGAGCAGTTCTTC
cdr3_aa: CASSPLSSYNEQFF

d_call: NA
j_call: TRBJ2-1
v_call: TRBV27
clone_size: NA
cdr3_nt: TGTGCCAGCAGTTTTAAGCGGGCCCCCTCCTACAATGAGCAGTTCTTC
cdr3_aa: CASSFKRAPSYNEQFF

d_call: TRBD2
j_call: TRBJ2-7
v_call: TRBV4-3
clone_size: NA
cdr3_nt: TGCGCCAGCAGCCGACAACTAGCGGGAGGGCCCAACGAGCAGTACTTC
cdr3_aa: CASSRQLAGGPNEQYF

d_call: NA
j_call: TRBJ1-2
v_call: TRBV9
clone_size: NA
cdr3_nt: TGTGCCAGCAGCGTAGGCGGGGGAGCTAACTATGGCTACACCTTC
cdr3_aa: CASSVGGGANYGYTF

d_call: TRBD1
j_call: TRBJ2-7
v_call: TRBV7-6
clone_size: NA
cdr3_nt: TGTGCCAGCAGCGGCCAGGGGGCCCCCGCCGAGCAGTACTTC
cdr3_aa: CASSGQGAPAEQYF

d_call: NA
j_call: TRBJ1-5
v_call: TRBV23-1
clone_size: NA
cdr3_nt: TGCGCCAGCAGTCAATCGGGGCAGGGAGGTCAGCCCCAGCATTTT
cdr3_aa: CASSQSGQGGQPQHF

d_call: NA
j_call: TRBJ2-1
v_call: TRBV19
clone_size: NA
cdr3_nt: TGTGCCAGCCATGCGGGCTGGGGCTCCTACAATGAGCAGTTCTTC
cdr3_aa: CASHAGWGSYNEQFF

d_call: TRBD1
j_call: TRBJ2-5
v_call: TRBV19
clone_size: NA
cdr3_nt: TGTGCCAGCAGACCCGGGACAGGGAGGGGGGAGACCCAGTACTTC
cdr3_aa: CASRPGTGRGETQYF